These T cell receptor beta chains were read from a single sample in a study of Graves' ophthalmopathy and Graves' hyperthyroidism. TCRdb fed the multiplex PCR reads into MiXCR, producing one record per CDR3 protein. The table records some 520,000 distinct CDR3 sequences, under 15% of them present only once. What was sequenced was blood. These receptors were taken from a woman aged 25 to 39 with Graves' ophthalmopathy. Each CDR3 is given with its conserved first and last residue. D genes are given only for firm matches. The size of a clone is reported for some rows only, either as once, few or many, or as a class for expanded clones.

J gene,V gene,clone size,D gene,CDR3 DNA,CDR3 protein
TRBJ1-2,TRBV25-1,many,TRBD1,TGTGCCAGCAGTGCCGGGACAGGGAGTACTCCTAACTATGGCTACACCTTC,CASSAGTGSTPNYGYTF
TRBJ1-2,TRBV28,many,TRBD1,TGTGCCAGCAGTTCCACTTCCTGGGACAGGGGATATGGCTACACCTTC,CASSSTSWDRGYGYTF
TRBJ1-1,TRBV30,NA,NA,TGTGCCTGGAGTGTAGGCGCGCCTGAAGCTTTCTTT,CAWSVGAPEAFF
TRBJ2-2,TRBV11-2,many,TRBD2,TGTGCCAGCAGCCGAAGGGAGCGGGGGGGCACCGGGGAGCTGTTTTTT,CASSRRERGGTGELFF
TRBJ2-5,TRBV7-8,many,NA,TGTGCCAGCCGTAGGCTGAGGTTGGAGACCCAGTACTTC,CASRRLRLETQYF
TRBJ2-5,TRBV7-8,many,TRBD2,TGTGCCAGCAGCTTAGTGGGACTAGCGGGAGAAGAGACCCAGTACTTC,CASSLVGLAGEETQYF
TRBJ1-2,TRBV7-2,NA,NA,TGTGCCAGCAGCTTAAGGAGTCATGGCTACACCTTC,CASSLRSHGYTF
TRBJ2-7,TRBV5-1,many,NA,TGCGCCAGCAGCGGGTCCGGGACGGAAAGGGGGGAGCAGTACTTC,CASSGSGTERGEQYF
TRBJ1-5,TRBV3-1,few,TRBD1,TGTGCCAGCAGCGGGACAGGGTCCCAGCCCCAGCATTTT,CASSGTGSQPQHF
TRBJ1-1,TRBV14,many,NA,TGTGCCAGCAGCCCATTCGGGGTGAGGAACACTGAAGCTTTCTTT,CASSPFGVRNTEAFF
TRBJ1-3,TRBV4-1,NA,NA,TGCGCCAGCAGTCCCCTGGGCTTTTACTCTGGAAACACCATATATTTT,CASSPLGFYSGNTIYF
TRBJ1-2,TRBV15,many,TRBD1,TGTGCCACCAGAACCTCGGGACAGGGGAACTATGGCTACACCTTC,CATRTSGQGNYGYTF
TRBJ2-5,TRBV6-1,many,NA,TGTGCCAGCAGACAAGTGGGAGAGACCCAGTACTTC,CASRQVGETQYF
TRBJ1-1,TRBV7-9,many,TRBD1,TGTGCCAGCAGCTTAAATGGACAGGAGAACACTGAAGCTTTCTTT,CASSLNGQENTEAFF
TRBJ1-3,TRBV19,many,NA,TGTGCCAGTACCAAGTCTGGAAACACCATATATTTT,CASTKSGNTIYF
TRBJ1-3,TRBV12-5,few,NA,TGTGCTAGTGGGCTGGACAGTTCTGGAAACACCATATATTTT,CASGLDSSGNTIYF
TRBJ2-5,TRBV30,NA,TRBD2,TGTGCCTGGAGTGTACCGGCGGGGGATGAGACCCAGTACTTC,CAWSVPAGDETQYF
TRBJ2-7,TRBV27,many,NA,TGTGCCAGCAGTTGGGGGTGGGGGGGCACCACCTACGAGCAGTACTTC,CASSWGWGGTTYEQYF
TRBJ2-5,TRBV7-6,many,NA,TGTGCCAGCAGCCTTGAAGTTGCCAGGGGCCAAGAGACCCAGTACTTC,CASSLEVARGQETQYF
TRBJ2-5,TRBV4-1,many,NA,TGCGCCAGCAGCCAAGATGGCAGGGACCAAGAGACCCAGTACTTC,CASSQDGRDQETQYF
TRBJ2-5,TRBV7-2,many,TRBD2,TGTGCCAGCAGCCGACCGGGGCGGGGGGGCGAAGAGACCCAGTACTTC,CASSRPGRGGEETQYF
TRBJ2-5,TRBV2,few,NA,TGTGCCAGCATCCAGGGGGGGGCCCAAGAGACCCAGTACTTC,CASIQGGAQETQYF
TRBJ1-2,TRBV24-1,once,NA,TGTGCCACCAGTTCAGGGGACTACTATGGCTACACCTTC,CATSSGDYYGYTF
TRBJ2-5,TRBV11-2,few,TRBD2,TGTGCCAGCAGCAACGGGACTAGCGCCTATTTGTACCAAGAGACCCAGTACTTC,CASSNGTSAYLYQETQYF
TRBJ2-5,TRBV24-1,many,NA,TGTGCCACCAGTGACCCCAAGACCGGGCAAGAGACCCAGTACTTC,CATSDPKTGQETQYF
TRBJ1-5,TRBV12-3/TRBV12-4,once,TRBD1,TGTGCCAGCGGCAGGACAGGGGCTCCCAATCAGCCCCAGCATTTT,CASGRTGAPNQPQHF
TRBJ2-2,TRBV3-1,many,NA,TGTGCCAGCAGCCGTGGGAGCGGCACCGGGGAGCTGTTTTTT,CASSRGSGTGELFF
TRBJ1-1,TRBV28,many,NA,TGTGCCTGCACTACCTACAGGGCCGAAGCTTTCTTT,CACTTYRAEAFF
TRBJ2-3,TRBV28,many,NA,TGTGCCAGCAGTTTTCTAGTGGAGGATACGCAGTATTTT,CASSFLVEDTQYF
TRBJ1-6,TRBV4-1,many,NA,TGCGCCAGCAGCCAAGTAGTCGGCACCCTCCACTTT,CASSQVVGTLHF
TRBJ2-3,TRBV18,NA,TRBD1,TGTGCCATGACTGGGACAGGAAGTTCGGATACGCAGTATTTT,CAMTGTGSSDTQYF
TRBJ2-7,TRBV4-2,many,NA,TGTGCCAGCAGCCAAATGACAGGGACTCTCGAGCAGTACTTC,CASSQMTGTLEQYF